Each of the 5 T cell receptor beta chains below was sequenced from the same sample in a study of CD8 T cells in ankylosing spondylitis. Their cognate antigens are unknown. Points from the study as a whole: Seemingly characteristic of ankylosing spondylitis blood was a TCR beta motif consisting of 7 or 8 highly homologous variants.

TCRdb reprocessed the 5' RACE reads with MiXCR, giving one entry per CDR3 protein. The data contain about 400,000 distinct CDR3 sequences, 20% to 25% of them singletons. Sequenced input: blood, either unsorted or a sorted T cell fraction (not recorded which). The receptors shown here come from a male donor with ankylosing spondylitis.

This clonotype was detected only a few times. V and J are TRBV19 and TRBJ2-1; a weak D match, TRBD2 (6 bases). There are 18 residues in the CDR3. Per the germline V gene, CDR1 is LNHDA and CDR2 is SQIVND (reference sequence). Trimming left V 7 bases short and J 2 bases short, with 24 bases between. Here the CDR3 reads CASTHRSDYLSPYNEQFF. The CDR3 coding sequence is TGTGCCAGTACCCATAGGTCGGACTACCTGTCCCCCTACAATGAGCAGTTCTTC.

This chain joins TRBV18 and TRBJ1-5; no firm D call. The V gene lost 3 bases and the J gene lost 2 bases, with 8 bases spanning the gap. Looked up from germline, CDR1 is KGHSH and CDR2 is LQKENI. This CDR3 has 14 amino acids. The CDR3 DNA reads TGTGCCAGCTCACCGACGGAGGGCAATCAGCCCCAGCATTTT. Residues: CASSPTEGNQPQHF.

J is TRBJ2-5 and V is TRBV7-9; tentatively, D is TRBD2 (6 bases). The CDR3 runs 14 residues. Germline loops: CDR1 SEHNR, CDR2 FQNEAQ (reference sequence). Trimming stripped 5 bases from V and 5 bases from J, with 15 bases between. CDR3 sequence (DNA): TGTGCCAGCAGCCCCCCCACTAGCCCGGAGACCCAGTACTTC. As protein: CASSPPTSPETQYF.

The J gene is TRBJ1-2, the V gene TRBV28, with TRBD1 as a possible D gene (6 bases). This CDR3 is built from 13 residues. Germline assignment: CDR1 MDHEN and CDR2 SYDVKM. V was shortened by 7 bases and J by 5 bases, with 14 bases between the two germline ends. The CDR3 spells CASTLLGTYGYTF. In DNA, the CDR3 is TGTGCCAGCACTCTACTCGGGACATATGGCTACACCTTC.

This clonotype showed up just a few times. The V call is TRBV28, the J call TRBJ1-6; TRBD1 might be the D (5 bases). The CDR3 spans 16 residues. V lost 10 bases and J 4 bases, leaving 20 bases between the germline ends. Per germline, CDR1 MDHEN and CDR2 SYDVKM. The CDR3 spells CATNAALDIYNSPLHF. The CDR3 region has the DNA TGTGCCACCAATGCCGCCCTGGACATTTATAATTCACCCCTCCACTTT.